The sequence of this T cell receptor (beta chain) was determined in a study of radiation and T cells in renal cell carcinoma (dated by TCRdb to about 2020). In terms of the full investigation: The samples were obtained from a clinical trial, where primary renal cell carcinomas were treated with 15 Gy stereotactic body radiation therapy and then removed by nephrectomy 4 weeks afterward. In total, 50 to 60 samples, comprising 26 tumors and approximately 27 peripheral blood samples, were subjected to TCR beta sequencing. Across all 50 or so samples, several million unique CDR3 nucleotide sequences, encoding approximately 2.5 million unique CDR3 amino acid sequences, were identified.

TCR beta libraries were generated from genomic DNA with the immunoSEQ kit, following the manufacturer's recommendations. Library preparation used a first multiplex PCR with proprietary primers, then a second PCR adding unique barcodes, with bead cleanups after each round. Each sample batch included a kit-provided positive control reaction and a negative control reaction. The final libraries underwent checking on an Agilent 4200 TapeStation D1000 ScreenTape, volumetric pooling, and quantification by qPCR. Sequencing was performed on an Illumina NextSeq500 with a MidOutput 150-cycle cartridge, and 156 Read1 and 15 Index1 cycles were run with kit custom primers. The pooled library was loaded at roughly 1 pM, with a 20% PhiX control spiked in. As for the authors' bioinformatics: The vendor-processed data were analyzed in R, and a clonotype was defined as all T cells that share the same CDR3 nucleotide sequence. For clone abundance analyses, frequencies were normalized to the 10,000 most abundant clones per sample. Public T cell clones, which averaged fewer than five per sample, were excluded before analysis. An abundance difference of at least 32-fold between compartments was the criterion for calling clonotypes tumor-enriched or baseline blood-enriched. A beta-binomial differential abundance model was applied to find clonotypes that expanded or contracted between blood time points. Tumor-blood repertoire similarity was measured with the Baroni-Urbani and Buser coefficient, and group comparisons used two-tailed Wilcoxon tests in R. TCRdb limited this immuneACCESS table to in-frame rearrangements with V and J called. A share of clones is missing; checked studies link under half to unresolved V genes, and the rest is unexplained. V, J and clone size are those of that table, while D and trimming were read from the DNA. In this sample the table shows about 150,000 clones, 88% of which occur a single time. The ten largest make up approximately 4% of the sample.

Trimming costs V 0 bases and J 6 bases, and their ends lie 14 bases apart. Its CDR3 holds 15 amino acids, cysteine through phenylalanine. Of all the DNA, just the CDR3 is kept, 45 bases in frame from base 1. Per the germline V gene (reference sequence), LNHDA is the CDR1 and SQIVND is the CDR2. The time point label, as the study defines it: baseline pretreatment blood. This specimen's treatment or condition label, per the study, means: 15 Gy SBRT to primary tumor, nephrectomy 4 weeks later. Serial peripheral blood from radiation-treated patients was sampled at baseline, 2 weeks and 4 weeks after SBRT to track tumor-enriched clonotypes. Renal cell carcinoma with clear cell pathology was present in all patients. Genomic DNA for TCR sequencing was prepared using the QIAamp DNA Blood Mini Kit (Qiagen). Samples were included in the analyses only if all quality control checks were passed. On this clone itself: Its antigen is unknown. Base qualities were left out, and no much larger clone turns up one base away.

What the research found in general, with its limitations: Top tumor clonotypes rose in blood from baseline to 2 weeks post-radiation, then contracted by 4 weeks, suggesting transient expansion of tumor-resident clones. No pretreatment tumor biopsies were available, so the baseline intratumoral presence of clonotypes could not be determined. Tracking of blood repertoire dynamics stopped at three to four weeks after treatment, with no follow-up past that point. The single-armed trial design could not address effects of radiation dose or scheduling on the TCR repertoire.

The receptor comes from a woman between 70 and 85 years old with renal cell carcinoma. Source: blood, taken from a patient whose treatment included radiotherapy and nephrectomy. Recombination connected TRBV19 to TRBJ1-2, with TRBD1 as a weak D call on 6 bases. In nucleotide form, the sequence is TGTGCCAGTAGTATAGATTTCCGGGGGGCGAATGGCTACACCTTC. This codes for CASSIDFRGANGYTF.